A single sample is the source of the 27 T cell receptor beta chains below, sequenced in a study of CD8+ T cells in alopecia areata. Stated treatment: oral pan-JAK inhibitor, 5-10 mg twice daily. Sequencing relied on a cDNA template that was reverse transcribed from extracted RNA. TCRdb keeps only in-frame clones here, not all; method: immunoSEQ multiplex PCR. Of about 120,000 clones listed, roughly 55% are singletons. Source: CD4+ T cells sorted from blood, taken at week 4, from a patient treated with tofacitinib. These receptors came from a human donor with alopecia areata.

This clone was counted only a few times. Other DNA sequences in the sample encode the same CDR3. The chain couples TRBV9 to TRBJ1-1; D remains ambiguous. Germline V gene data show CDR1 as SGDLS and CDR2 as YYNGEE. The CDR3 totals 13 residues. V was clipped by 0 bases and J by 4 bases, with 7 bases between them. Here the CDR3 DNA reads TGTGCCAGCAGCGTAGGAGGGAGCACTGAAGCTTTCTTT. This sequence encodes CASSVGGSTEAFF.

The CDR3 nucleotides read TGTGCCAGCAGTTACTCTGTTAGGCTTAGCACAGATACGCAGTATTTT. Translation: CASSYSVRLSTDTQYF. V gene TRBV6-5 combines with J gene TRBJ2-3; D unresolved. The CDR3 contains 16 residues. V lost 0 bases and J lost 0, with 10 bases in between. Germline CDR1 reads MNHEY; CDR2 reads SVGAGI.

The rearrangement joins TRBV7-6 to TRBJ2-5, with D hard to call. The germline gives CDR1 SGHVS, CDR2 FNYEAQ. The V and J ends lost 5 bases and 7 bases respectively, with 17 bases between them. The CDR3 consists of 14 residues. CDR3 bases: TGTGCCAGCAGCCGCCGTAACTCGGCTGGGACCCAGTACTTC. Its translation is CASSRRNSAGTQYF. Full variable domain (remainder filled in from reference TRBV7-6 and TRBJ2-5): GAGVSQSPRYKVTKRGQDVALRCDPISGHVSLYWYRQALGQGPEFLTYFNYEAQQDKSGLPNDRFSAERPEGSISTLTIQRTEQRDSAMYRCASSRRNSAGTQYFGPGTRLLVL.

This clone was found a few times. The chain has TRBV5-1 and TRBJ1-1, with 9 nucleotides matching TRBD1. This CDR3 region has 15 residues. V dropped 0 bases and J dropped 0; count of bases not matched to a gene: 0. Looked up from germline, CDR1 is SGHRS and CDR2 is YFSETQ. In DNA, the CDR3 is TGCGCCAGCAGCTTGGGGGACAGGGTGAACACTGAAGCTTTCTTT. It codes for CASSLGDRVNTEAFF.

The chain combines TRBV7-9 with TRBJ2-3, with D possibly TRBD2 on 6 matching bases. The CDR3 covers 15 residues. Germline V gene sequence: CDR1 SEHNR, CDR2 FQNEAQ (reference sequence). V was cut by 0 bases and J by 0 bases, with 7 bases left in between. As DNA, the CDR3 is TGTGCCAGCAGCTTAGCGAGCGGGAGCACAGATACGCAGTATTTT. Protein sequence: CASSLASGSTDTQYF.

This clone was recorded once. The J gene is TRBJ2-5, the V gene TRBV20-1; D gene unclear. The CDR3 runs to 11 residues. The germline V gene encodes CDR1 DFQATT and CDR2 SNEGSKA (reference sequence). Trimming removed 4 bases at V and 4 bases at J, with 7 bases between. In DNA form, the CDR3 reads TGCAGTGCTAAGCGCCCAGAGACCCAGTACTTC. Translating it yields CSAKRPETQYF.

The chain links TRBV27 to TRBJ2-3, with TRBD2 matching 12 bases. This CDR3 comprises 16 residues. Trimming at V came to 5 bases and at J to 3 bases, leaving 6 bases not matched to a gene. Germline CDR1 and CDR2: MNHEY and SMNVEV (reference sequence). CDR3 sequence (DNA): TGTGCCAGCAGTAGCCGACTAGCGGGAGCAACAGATACGCAGTATTTT. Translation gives CASSSRLAGATDTQYF.

CDR3 sequence: CASGTAGANTGELFF. CDR3 bases: TGTGCCAGCGGGACGGCGGGAGCGAACACCGGGGAGCTGTTTTTT. The rearrangement uses TRBV25-1 and TRBJ2-2; 7 nucleotides line up with TRBD2. V was pared by 8 bases and J by 0 bases, with 6 bases of the junction left unmatched. Per the germline V gene, CDR1 is MGHDK and CDR2 is SYGVNS. CDR3 length equals 15 residues. Together with reference TRBV25-1 and TRBJ2-2, the CDR3 gives the full variable domain: EADIYQTPRYLVIGTGKKITLECSQTMGHDKMYWYQQDPGMELHLIHYSYGVNSTEKGDLSSESTVSRIRTEHFPLTLESARPSHTSQYLCASGTAGANTGELFFGEGSRLTVL.

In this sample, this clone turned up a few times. CDR3 protein: CSASGPNTGELFF. The CDR3 DNA is TGCAGCGCTTCAGGACCGAACACCGGGGAGCTGTTTTTT. The chain uses TRBV29-1 and TRBJ2-2; D is uncertain. Looked up from germline, CDR1 is SQVTM and CDR2 is ANQGSEA. This CDR3 contains 13 residues. V was cut by 7 bases and J by 0 bases, with 9 bases left in between.

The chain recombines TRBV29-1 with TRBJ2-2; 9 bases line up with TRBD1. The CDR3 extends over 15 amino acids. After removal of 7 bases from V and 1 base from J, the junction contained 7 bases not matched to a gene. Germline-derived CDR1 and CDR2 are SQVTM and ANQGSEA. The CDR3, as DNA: TGCAGCGCACGACCGGGACAGGGGAACACCGGGGAGCTGTTTTTT. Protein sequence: CSARPGQGNTGELFF.

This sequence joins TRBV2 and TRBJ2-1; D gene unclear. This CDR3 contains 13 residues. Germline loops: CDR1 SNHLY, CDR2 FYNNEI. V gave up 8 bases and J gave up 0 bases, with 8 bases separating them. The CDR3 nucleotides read TGTGCCAGCGGCACGAGCTCCTACAATGAGCAGTTCTTC. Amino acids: CASGTSSYNEQFF.

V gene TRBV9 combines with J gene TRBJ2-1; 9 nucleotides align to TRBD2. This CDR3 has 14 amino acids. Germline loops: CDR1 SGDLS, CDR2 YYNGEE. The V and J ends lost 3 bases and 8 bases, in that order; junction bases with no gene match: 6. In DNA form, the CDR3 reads TGTGCCAGCAGCGCGGCGGGAGGGAGGGATGAGCAGTTCTTC. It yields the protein CASSAAGGRDEQFF.

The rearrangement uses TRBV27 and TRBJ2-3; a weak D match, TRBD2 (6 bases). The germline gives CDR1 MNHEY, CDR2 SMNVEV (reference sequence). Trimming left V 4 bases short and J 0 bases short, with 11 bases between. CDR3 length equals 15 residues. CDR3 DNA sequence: TGTGCCAGCAGTTCCGGGACTCCTAGCACAGATACGCAGTATTTT. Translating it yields CASSSGTPSTDTQYF.

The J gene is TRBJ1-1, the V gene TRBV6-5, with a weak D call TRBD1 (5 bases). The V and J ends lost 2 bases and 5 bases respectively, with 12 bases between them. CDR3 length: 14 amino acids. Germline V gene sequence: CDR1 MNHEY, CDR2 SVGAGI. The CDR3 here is CASSYRWGRTEAFF. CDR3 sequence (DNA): TGTGCCAGCAGTTACCGATGGGGCCGGACTGAAGCTTTCTTT.

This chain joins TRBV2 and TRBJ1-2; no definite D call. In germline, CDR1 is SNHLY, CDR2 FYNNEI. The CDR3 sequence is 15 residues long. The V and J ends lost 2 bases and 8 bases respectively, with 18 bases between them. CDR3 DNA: TGTGCCAGCAGTGAAAGCTCCGGAGGCAGATCGGGCTACACCTTC. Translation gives CASSESSGGRSGYTF.

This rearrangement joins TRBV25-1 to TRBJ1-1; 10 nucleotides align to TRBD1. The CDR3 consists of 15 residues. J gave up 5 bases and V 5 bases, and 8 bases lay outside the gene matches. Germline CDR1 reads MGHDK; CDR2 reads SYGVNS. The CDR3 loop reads CASSKKTGGTTEAFF. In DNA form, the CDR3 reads TGTGCCAGCAGTAAAAAGACAGGGGGCACAACTGAAGCTTTCTTT.

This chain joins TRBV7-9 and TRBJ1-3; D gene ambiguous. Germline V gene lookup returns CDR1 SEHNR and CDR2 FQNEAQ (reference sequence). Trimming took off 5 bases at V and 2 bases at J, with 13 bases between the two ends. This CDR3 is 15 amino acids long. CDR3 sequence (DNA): TGTGCCAGCAGCCTACCGGGGTATACTGGAAACACCATATATTTT. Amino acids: CASSLPGYTGNTIYF. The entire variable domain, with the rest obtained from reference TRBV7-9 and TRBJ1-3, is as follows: DTGVSQNPRHKITKRGQNVTFRCDPISEHNRLYWYRQTLGQGPEFLTYFQNEAQLEKSRLLSDRFSAERPKGSFSTLEIQRTEQGDSAMYLCASSLPGYTGNTIYFGEGSWLTVV.

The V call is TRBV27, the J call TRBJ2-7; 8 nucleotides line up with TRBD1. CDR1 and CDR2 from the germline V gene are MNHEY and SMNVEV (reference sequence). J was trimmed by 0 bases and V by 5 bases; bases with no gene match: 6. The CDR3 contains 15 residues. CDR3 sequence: CASSPLGQASYEQYF. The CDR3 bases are TGTGCCAGCAGTCCCCTGGGACAGGCCTCCTACGAGCAGTACTTC.

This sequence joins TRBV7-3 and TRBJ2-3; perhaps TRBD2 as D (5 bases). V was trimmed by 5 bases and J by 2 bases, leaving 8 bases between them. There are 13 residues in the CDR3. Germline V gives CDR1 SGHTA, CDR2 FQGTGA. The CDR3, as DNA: TGTGCCAGCAGCCTAGCAGACACAGATACGCAGTATTTT. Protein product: CASSLADTDTQYF.

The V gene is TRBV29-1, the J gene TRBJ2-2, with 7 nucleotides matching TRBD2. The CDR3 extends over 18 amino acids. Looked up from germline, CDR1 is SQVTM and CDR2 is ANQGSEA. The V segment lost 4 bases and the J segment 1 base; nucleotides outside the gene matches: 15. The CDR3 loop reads CSVAPSGKTSLNTGELFF. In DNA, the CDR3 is TGCAGCGTTGCCCCCTCGGGGAAGACTAGCTTGAACACCGGGGAGCTGTTTTTT.

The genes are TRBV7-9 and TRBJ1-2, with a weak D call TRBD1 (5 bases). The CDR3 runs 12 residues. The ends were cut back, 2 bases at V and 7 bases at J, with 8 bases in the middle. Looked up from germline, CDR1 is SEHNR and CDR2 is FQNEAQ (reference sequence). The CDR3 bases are TGTGCCAGCAGCTTACCGGGGGGTGGCTACACCTTC. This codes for CASSLPGGGYTF.

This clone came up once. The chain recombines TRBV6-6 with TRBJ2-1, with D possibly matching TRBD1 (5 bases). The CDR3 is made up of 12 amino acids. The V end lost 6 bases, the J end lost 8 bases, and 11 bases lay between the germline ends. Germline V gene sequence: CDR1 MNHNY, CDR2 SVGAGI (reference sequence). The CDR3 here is CASSAGLHEQFF. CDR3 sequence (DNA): TGTGCCAGCAGCGCAGGGCTTCATGAGCAGTTCTTC.

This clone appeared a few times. CDR3 in DNA: TGTGCCAGCAAGGGACAGGGGAGAGAGACCCAGTACTTC. This codes for CASKGQGRETQYF. The chain couples TRBV28 to TRBJ2-5, with 10 bases fitting TRBD1. There are 13 residues in the CDR3. Looked up from germline, CDR1 is MDHEN and CDR2 is SYDVKM. The V segment lost 7 bases and the J segment 4 bases; nucleotides outside the gene matches: 3.

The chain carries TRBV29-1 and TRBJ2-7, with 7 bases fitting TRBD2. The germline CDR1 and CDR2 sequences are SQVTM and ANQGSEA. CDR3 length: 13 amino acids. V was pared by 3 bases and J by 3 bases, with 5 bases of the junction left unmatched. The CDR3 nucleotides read TGCAGCGTTGAGACGGGAGGTCACTACGAGCAGTACTTC. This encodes CSVETGGHYEQYF.

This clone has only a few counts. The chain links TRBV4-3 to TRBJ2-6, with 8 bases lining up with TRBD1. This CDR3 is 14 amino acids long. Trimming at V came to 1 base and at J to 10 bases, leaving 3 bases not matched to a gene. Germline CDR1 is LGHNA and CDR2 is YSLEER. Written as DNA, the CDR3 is TGCGCCAGCAGCCAAGGGACAGGGCCGAACGTCCTGACTTTC. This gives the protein CASSQGTGPNVLTF.

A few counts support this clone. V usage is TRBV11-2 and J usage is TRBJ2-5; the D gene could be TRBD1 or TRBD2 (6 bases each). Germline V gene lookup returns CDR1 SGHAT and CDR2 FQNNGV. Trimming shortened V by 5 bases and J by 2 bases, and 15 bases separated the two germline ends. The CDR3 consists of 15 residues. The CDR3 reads CASSTQGGRQETQYF. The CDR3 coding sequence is TGTGCCAGCAGCACCCAAGGGGGGAGACAAGAGACCCAGTACTTC.

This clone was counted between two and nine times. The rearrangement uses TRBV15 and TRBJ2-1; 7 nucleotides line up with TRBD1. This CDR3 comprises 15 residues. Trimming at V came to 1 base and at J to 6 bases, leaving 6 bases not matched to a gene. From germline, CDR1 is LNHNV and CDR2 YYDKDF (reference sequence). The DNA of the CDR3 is TGTGCCACCAGCAGAGGACAGGGTCGCGGCAATGAGCAGTTCTTC. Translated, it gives CATSRGQGRGNEQFF.